A selection of T cell receptor beta chains follows, all from one sample in a study of shared clonotypes between healthy human individuals. Measured with immunoSEQ multiplex PCR; TCRdb has only the in-frame clones, and not every one. The sample includes 330,000 or so clones, roughly 70% of them seen just once. The material sequenced was memory CD4+ T cells sorted from blood. The receptor set was obtained from a man under 40 in good health. CDR3s include the opening cysteine and the closing phenylalanine or tryptophan. A D gene is named only where the DNA matches it firmly. Clone size is given for some rows only: seen once, a few or many times, or a class if the clone is expanded.

TRBD2,NA,TRBJ2-1,TRBV19,CASSSGRAKNEQFF,TGTGCCAGTAGTAGCGGGAGGGCGAAGAATGAGCAGTTCTTC
TRBD1,NA,TRBJ1-1,TRBV5-1,CASSLLPQGSGTEAFF,TGCGCCAGCAGCTTACTCCCACAGGGGAGTGGTACTGAAGCTTTCTTT
NA,once,TRBJ2-7,TRBV2,CASSERPGKAYEQYF,TGTGCCAGCAGTGAACGGCCCGGGAAGGCCTACGAGCAGTACTTC
NA,NA,TRBJ2-7,TRBV7-3,CASSRNTISEQYF,TGTGCCAGCAGTCGAAATACGATCTCCGAGCAGTACTTC
TRBD2,NA,TRBJ2-3,TRBV5-6,CASSLRLAGAADTQYF,TGTGCCAGCAGCCTAAGACTAGCGGGAGCGGCAGATACGCAGTATTTT
NA,NA,TRBJ1-5,TRBV5-4,CASTRRYRRRQPQHF,TGTGCCAGCACCCGAAGATACAGACGGCGGCAGCCCCAGCATTTT
TRBD2,NA,TRBJ2-1,TRBV18,CASSFLQLAGVGNEQFF,TGTGCCAGCTCCTTCCTCCAGCTAGCGGGAGTCGGCAATGAGCAGTTCTTC
NA,NA,TRBJ2-3,TRBV10-1,CASSEGSADTQYF,TGCGCCAGCAGTGAGGGGAGCGCAGATACGCAGTATTTT
TRBD2,NA,TRBJ2-7,TRBV30,CAWSVFWREGSYEQYF,TGTGCCTGGAGTGTATTTTGGCGGGAGGGGTCCTACGAGCAGTACTTC
NA,NA,TRBJ1-5,TRBV9,CASSEGDGLYQPQHF,TGTGCCAGCAGCGAGGGGGATGGGCTCTATCAGCCCCAGCATTTT
TRBD2,NA,TRBJ2-1,TRBV9,CASSVVRGSEYDEQFF,TGTGCCAGCAGCGTAGTACGCGGGAGTGAGTACGATGAGCAGTTCTTC
NA,NA,TRBJ2-3,TRBV10-3,CATASSTDTQYF,TGTGCCACCGCATCTAGCACAGATACGCAGTATTTT
NA,many,TRBJ2-6,TRBV7-2,CASSLQGGSGANVLTF,TGTGCCAGCAGCCTACAGGGTGGGTCTGGGGCCAACGTCCTGACTTTC
NA,NA,TRBJ2-1,TRBV11-2,CASSLIHSDEQFF,TGTGCCAGCAGCCTTATCCACTCTGATGAGCAGTTCTTC
NA,NA,TRBJ2-3,TRBV6-6,CASSLTHTQYF,TGTGCCAGCAGCTTGACTCATACGCAGTATTTT
NA,few,TRBJ2-3,TRBV14,CASSQDRTWRRSGFTDTQYF,TGTGCCAGCAGCCAAGATCGTACCTGGAGGAGGAGCGGATTCACAGATACGCAGTATTTT
TRBD1,few,TRBJ2-7,TRBV28,CASSLLQGASEQYF,TGTGCCAGCAGTTTATTGCAGGGGGCTTCCGAGCAGTACTTC
NA,many,TRBJ1-1,TRBV4-1,CASSQWREEEAFF,TGCGCCAGCAGCCAATGGAGGGAGGAAGAAGCTTTCTTT